One sample yielded the 5 T cell receptor beta chains listed below, sequenced in a study of Graves' ophthalmopathy and Graves' hyperthyroidism. From RNA, the CDR3 regions of TCR beta chains were amplified and sequenced. First-round RT-PCR relied on HTBI primers, and a second-round multiplex PCR came next. Using its own MiXCR run on the multiplex PCR reads, TCRdb lists one record per CDR3 protein. The data contain hundreds of thousands of distinct CDR3 sequences, about two fifths of them singletons. The sample consisted of peripheral blood. Source of these receptors: an adult man with Graves' ophthalmopathy.

This clonotype has at least ten counts. This chain links TRBV6-6 with TRBJ1-4; D is undetermined. CDR1 and CDR2 from the germline V gene are MNHNY and SVGAGI (reference sequence). V was pared by 5 bases and J by 8 bases, with 15 bases between. The CDR3 consists of 14 residues. The DNA for the CDR3 is TGTGCCAGCAGTGGTTCCGAAGGAGGCGAAAAACTGTTTTTT. It codes for CASSGSEGGEKLFF.

Comments on this clonotype: This may be a read error: a much more frequent sequence differs by one nucleotide. The chain combines TRBV7-6 with TRBJ2-3; D may be TRBD2 (6 bases). Deletions cut 5 bases from V and 3 bases from J, with 15 bases between. The CDR3 runs to 15 residues. CDR1 SGHVS and CDR2 FNYEAQ come from the germline V gene. CDR3 protein: CASSPPGLATDTQYF. For the CDR3, the DNA is TGTGCCAGCAGCCCCCCGGGGCTAGCGACAGATACGCAGTATTTT.

The chain employs TRBV25-1 and TRBJ2-7; D is unclear. CDR1 is MGHDK, CDR2 SYGVNS, per germline. Trimming left V 8 bases short and J 3 bases short, with 14 bases between. The CDR3 has 13 residues. The CDR3 region has the DNA TGTGCCAGCTCACCATCCAGAGTCTACGAGCAGTACTTC. Its protein is CASSPSRVYEQYF.

This clonotype was observed many times. V gene TRBV5-8 combines with J gene TRBJ1-5; weak D call: TRBD1 (5 bases). The germline V gene encodes CDR1 SGHTS and CDR2 YDEGEE. The ends were cut back, 2 bases at V and 4 bases at J, with 10 bases in the middle. This CDR3 is 14 amino acids long. CDR3 protein: CASSFRGFNQPQHF. The CDR3 coding sequence is TGTGCCAGCAGCTTTAGGGGTTTTAATCAGCCCCAGCATTTT.

The genes are TRBV29-1 and TRBJ2-1; TRBD1 agrees at 8 bases. In germline, CDR1 is SQVTM, CDR2 ANQGSEA. The trim removed 6 bases at V and 8 bases at J, leaving 12 bases unmatched. The CDR3 runs to 14 residues. The CDR3 reads CSVLLAGGVDEQFF. The CDR3 DNA reads as TGCAGCGTATTATTGGCAGGGGGCGTCGATGAGCAGTTCTTC.